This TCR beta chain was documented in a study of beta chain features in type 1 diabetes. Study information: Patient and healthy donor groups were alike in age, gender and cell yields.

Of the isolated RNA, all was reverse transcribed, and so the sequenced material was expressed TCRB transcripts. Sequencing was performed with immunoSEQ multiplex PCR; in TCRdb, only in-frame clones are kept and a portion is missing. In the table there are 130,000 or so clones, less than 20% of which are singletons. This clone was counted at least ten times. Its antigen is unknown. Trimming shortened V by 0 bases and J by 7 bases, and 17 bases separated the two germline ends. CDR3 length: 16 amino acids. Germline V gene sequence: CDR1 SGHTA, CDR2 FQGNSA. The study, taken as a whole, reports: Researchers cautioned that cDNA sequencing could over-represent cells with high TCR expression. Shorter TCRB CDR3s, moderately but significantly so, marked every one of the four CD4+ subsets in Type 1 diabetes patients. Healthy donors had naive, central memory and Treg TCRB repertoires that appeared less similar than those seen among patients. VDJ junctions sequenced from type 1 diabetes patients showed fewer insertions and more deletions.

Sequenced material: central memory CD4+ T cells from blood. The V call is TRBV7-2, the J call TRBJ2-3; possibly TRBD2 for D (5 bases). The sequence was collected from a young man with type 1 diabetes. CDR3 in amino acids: CASSLAAAVLQNTQYF. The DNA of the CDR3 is TGTGCCAGCAGCTTAGCGGCAGCGGTGTTGCAAAATACGCAGTATTTT.